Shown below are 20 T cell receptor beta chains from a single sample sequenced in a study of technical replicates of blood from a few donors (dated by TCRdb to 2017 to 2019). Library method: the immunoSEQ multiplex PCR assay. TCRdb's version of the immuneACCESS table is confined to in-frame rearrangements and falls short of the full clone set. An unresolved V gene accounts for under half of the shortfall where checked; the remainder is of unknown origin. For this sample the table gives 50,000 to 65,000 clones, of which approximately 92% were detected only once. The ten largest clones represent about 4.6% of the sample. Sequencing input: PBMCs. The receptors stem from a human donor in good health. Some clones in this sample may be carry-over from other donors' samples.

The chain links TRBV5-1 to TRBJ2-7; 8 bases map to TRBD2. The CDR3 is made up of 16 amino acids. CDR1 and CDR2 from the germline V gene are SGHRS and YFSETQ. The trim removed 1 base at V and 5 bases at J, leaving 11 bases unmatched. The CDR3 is CASSLRTGGPTDEQYF. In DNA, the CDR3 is TGCGCCAGCAGCTTGCGGACGGGAGGGCCTACGGACGAGCAGTACTTC.

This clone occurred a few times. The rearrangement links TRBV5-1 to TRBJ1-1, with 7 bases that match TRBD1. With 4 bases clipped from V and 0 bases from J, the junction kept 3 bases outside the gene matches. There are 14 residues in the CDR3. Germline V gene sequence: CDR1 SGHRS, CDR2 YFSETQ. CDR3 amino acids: CASSRQGVNTEAFF. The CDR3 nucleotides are TGCGCCAGCAGCAGGCAGGGGGTGAACACTGAAGCTTTCTTT. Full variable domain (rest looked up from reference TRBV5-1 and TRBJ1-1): KAGVTQTPRYLIKTRGQQVTLSCSPISGHRSVSWYQQTPGQGLQFLFEYFSETQRNKGNFPGRFSGRQFSNSRSEMNVSTLELGDSALYLCASSRQGVNTEAFFGQGTRLTVV.

In DNA, the CDR3 is TGCAGCGTGCATTTAGACAATGAGCAGTTCTTC. The encoded protein is CSVHLDNEQFF. This chain joins TRBV29-1 and TRBJ2-1; D unclear. Trimming took 6 bases from V and 5 from J, leaving 8 bases between them. Germline CDR1 SQVTM, CDR2 ANQGSEA. This CDR3 comprises 11 residues.

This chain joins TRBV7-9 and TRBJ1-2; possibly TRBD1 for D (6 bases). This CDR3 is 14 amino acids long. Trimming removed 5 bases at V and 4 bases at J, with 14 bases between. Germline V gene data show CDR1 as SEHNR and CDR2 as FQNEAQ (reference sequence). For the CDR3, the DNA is TGTGCCAGCAGCGGATCGAACAGGGCCTATGGCTACACCTTC. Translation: CASSGSNRAYGYTF.

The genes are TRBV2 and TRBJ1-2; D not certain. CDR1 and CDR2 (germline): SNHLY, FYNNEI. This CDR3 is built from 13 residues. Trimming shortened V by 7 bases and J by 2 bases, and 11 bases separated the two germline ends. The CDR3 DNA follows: TGTGCCAGCATTCGGGTTATGAACTATGGCTACACCTTC. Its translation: CASIRVMNYGYTF.

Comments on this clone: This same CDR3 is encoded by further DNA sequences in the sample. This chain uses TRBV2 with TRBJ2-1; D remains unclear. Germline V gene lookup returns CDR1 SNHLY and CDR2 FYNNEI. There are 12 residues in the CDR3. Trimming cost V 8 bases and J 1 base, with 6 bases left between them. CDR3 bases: TGTGCCAGCGCGTCTTCCTACAATGAGCAGTTCTTC. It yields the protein CASASSYNEQFF. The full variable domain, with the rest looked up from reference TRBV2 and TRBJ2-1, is EPEVTQTPSHQVTQMGQEVILRCVPISNHLYFYWYRQILGQKVEFLVSFYNNEISEKSEIFDDQFSVERPDGSNFTLKIRSTKLEDSAMYFCASASSYNEQFFGPGTRLTVL.

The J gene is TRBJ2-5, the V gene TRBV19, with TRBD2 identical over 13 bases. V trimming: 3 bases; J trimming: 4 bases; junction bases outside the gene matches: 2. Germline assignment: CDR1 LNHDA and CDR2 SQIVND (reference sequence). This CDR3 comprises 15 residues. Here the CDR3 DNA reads TGTGCCAGTAGTATCGGACTAGCGGGAGTAGAGACCCAGTACTTC. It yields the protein CASSIGLAGVETQYF.

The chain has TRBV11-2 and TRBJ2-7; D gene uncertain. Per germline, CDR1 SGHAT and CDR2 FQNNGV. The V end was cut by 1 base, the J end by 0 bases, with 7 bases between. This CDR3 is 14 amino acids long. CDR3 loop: CASSLVLPSYEQYF. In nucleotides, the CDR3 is TGTGCCAGCAGCTTAGTACTACCCTCCTACGAGCAGTACTTC.

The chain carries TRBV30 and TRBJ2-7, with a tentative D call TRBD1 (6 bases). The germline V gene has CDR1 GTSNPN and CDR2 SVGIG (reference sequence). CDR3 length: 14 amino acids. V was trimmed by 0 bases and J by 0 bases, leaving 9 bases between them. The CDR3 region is CAWSVGGGSYEQYF. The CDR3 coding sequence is TGTGCCTGGAGTGTAGGGGGTGGCTCCTACGAGCAGTACTTC.

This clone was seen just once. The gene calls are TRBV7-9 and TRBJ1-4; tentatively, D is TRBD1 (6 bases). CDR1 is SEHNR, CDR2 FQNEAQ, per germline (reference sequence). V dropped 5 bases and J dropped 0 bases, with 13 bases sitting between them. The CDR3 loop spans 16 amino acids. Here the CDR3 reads CASSQHEGATNEKLFF. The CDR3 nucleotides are TGTGCCAGCAGCCAACACGAGGGGGCAACTAATGAAAAACTGTTTTTT. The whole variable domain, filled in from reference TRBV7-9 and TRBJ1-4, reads DTGVSQNPRHKITKRGQNVTFRCDPISEHNRLYWYRQTLGQGPEFLTYFQNEAQLEKSRLLSDRFSAERPKGSFSTLEIQRTEQGDSAMYLCASSQHEGATNEKLFFGSGTQLSVL.

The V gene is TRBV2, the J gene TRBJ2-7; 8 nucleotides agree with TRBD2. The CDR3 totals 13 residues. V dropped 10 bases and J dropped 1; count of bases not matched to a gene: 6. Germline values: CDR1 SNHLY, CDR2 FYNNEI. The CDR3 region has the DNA TGTGCCACCCGGGGGGGGGCGTCCTACGAGCAGTACTTC. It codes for CATRGGASYEQYF.

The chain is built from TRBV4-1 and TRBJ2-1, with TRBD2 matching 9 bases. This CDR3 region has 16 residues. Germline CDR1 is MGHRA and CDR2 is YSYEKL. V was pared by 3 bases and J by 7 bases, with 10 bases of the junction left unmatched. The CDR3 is CASSQRGGRARNEQFF. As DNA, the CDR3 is TGCGCCAGCAGCCAGCGGGGCGGGAGGGCCCGGAATGAGCAGTTCTTC.

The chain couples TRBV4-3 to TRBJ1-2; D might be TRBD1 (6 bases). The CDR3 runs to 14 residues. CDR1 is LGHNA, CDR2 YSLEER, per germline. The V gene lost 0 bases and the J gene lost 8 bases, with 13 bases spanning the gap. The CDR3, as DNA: TGCGCCAGCAGCCAAGACAGGGGTCGGGGAGGCTACACCTTC. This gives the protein CASSQDRGRGGYTF.

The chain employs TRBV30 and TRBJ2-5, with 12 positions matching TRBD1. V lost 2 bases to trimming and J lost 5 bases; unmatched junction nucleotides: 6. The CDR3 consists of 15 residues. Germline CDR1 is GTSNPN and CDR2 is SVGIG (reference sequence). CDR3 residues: CAWSLGTGGRETQYF. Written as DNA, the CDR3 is TGTGCCTGGAGTCTCGGGACAGGGGGCCGGGAGACCCAGTACTTC.

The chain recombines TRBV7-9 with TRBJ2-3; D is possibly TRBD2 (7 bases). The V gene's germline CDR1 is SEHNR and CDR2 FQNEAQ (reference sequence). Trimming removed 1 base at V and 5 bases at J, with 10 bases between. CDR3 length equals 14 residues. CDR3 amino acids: CASSLGGGLDTQYF. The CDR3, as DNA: TGTGCCAGCAGCTTAGGGGGGGGCCTAGATACGCAGTATTTT.

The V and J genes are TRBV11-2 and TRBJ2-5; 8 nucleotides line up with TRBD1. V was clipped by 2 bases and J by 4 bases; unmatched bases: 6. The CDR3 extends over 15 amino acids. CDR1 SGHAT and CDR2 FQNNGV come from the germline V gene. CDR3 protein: CASSLNRGRGETQYF. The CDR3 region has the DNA TGTGCCAGCAGCTTAAACAGGGGGAGAGGAGAGACCCAGTACTTC.

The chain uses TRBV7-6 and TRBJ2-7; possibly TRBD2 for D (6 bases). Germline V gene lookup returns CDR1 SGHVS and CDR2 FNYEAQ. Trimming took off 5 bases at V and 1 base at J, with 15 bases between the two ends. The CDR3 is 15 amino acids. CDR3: CASSAGSVASYEQYF. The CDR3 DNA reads TGTGCCAGCAGCGCCGGGAGTGTGGCGTCCTACGAGCAGTACTTC.

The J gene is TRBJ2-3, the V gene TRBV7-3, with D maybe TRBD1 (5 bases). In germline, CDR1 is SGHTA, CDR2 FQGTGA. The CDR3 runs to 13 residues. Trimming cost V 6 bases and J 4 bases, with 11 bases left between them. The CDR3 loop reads CASRSQGSDTQYF. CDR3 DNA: TGTGCCAGCAGATCGCAGGGTTCAGATACGCAGTATTTT.

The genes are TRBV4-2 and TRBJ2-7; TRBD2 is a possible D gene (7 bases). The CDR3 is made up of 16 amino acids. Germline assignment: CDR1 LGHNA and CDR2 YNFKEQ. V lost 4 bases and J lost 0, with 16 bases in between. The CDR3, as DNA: TGTGCCAGCAGCCCCCGGGGGCGGGGGAACTCCTACGAGCAGTACTTC. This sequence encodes CASSPRGRGNSYEQYF.

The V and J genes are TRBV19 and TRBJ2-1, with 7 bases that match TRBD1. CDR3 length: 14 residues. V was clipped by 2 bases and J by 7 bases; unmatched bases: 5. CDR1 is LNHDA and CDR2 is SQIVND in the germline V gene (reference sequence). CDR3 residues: CASSITGRGNEQFF. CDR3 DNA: TGTGCCAGTAGTATAACAGGCAGGGGGAATGAGCAGTTCTTC.